Listed below are T cell receptor beta chains from one sample, sequenced in a study of T cells in Graves' hyperthyroidism and ophthalmopathy. TCRdb itself ran the multiplex PCR reads through MiXCR, one entry per CDR3 protein. The repertoire holds almost 500,000 distinct CDR3 sequences, with roughly 22% as singletons. The sample taken for sequencing was blood. Receptors were obtained from a woman aged 70 to 79 with Graves' ophthalmopathy. Each CDR3 is given with its conserved first and last residue. D genes are given only for firm matches. Some rows have no size entry. The others give once, few or many, or a class for an expanded clone.

j_call | v_call | d_call | clone_size | cdr3_aa | cdr3_nt
TRBJ2-3 | TRBV10-1 | . | few | CASSDGSTSTDTQYF | TGCGCCAGCAGTGATGGTAGTACCAGCACAGATACGCAGTATTTT
TRBJ1-4 | TRBV9 | . | few | CASSVGATTNEKLFF | TGTGCCAGCAGCGTAGGGGCAACAACTAATGAAAAACTGTTTTTT
TRBJ2-7 | TRBV4-3 | . | few | CASSQDDGGEYEQYF | TGCGCCAGCAGCCAAGATGATGGAGGGGAGTACGAGCAGTACTTC
TRBJ2-7 | TRBV5-1 | . | many | CASSFEVSSPYEQYF | TGCGCCAGCAGCTTCGAGGTTTCGTCGCCCTACGAGCAGTACTTC
TRBJ2-7 | TRBV6-6 | TRBD1 | . | CASSYPGQGREQYF | TGTGCCAGCAGTTACCCGGGACAGGGGCGCGAGCAGTACTTC
TRBJ2-5 | TRBV11-1 | . | . | CASSPDSLQETQYF | TGTGCCAGCAGCCCTGACAGCCTCCAAGAGACCCAGTACTTC
TRBJ2-5 | TRBV27 | . | . | CASSPNPVFVQKETQYF | TGTGCCAGCAGTCCCAACCCGGTTTTCGTGCAGAAAGAGACCCAGTACTTC
TRBJ2-1 | TRBV5-1 | . | . | CASSLSLDNEQFF | TGCGCCAGCAGCTTGAGCCTCGACAATGAGCAGTTCTTC
TRBJ1-2 | TRBV18 | . | . | CASSPLPGTSYGYTF | TGTGCCAGCTCACCTCTTCCCGGGACAAGCTATGGCTACACCTTC
TRBJ1-2 | TRBV28 | . | . | CASTTEFNYGYTF | TGTGCCAGCACGACAGAATTCAACTATGGCTACACCTTC
TRBJ2-3 | TRBV19 | . | . | CASSSHFISTDTQYF | TGTGCCAGTAGTTCCCACTTCATTAGCACAGATACGCAGTATTTT
TRBJ2-1 | TRBV28 | TRBD2 | many | CASSFASGRASEQFF | TGTGCCAGCAGTTTCGCTAGCGGGAGGGCCAGCGAGCAGTTCTTC
TRBJ1-2 | TRBV3-1 | . | . | CASSDSGGYGYTF | TGTGCCAGCAGCGACTCAGGCGGCTATGGCTACACCTTC
TRBJ2-7 | TRBV7-2 | TRBD1 | many | CASSLVSQGGHEQYF | TGTGCCAGCAGCTTAGTGTCACAGGGGGGACACGAGCAGTACTTC
TRBJ1-6 | TRBV6-5 | . | . | CASSYSRGGNSPLHF | TGTGCCAGCAGTTACTCGAGGGGTGGTAATTCACCCCTCCACTTT
TRBJ2-3 | TRBV20-1 | TRBD2 | many | CSASPSGNTDTQYF | TGCAGTGCTAGTCCTAGCGGGAACACAGATACGCAGTATTTT
TRBJ1-3 | TRBV6-6 | . | . | CASSYPGLNSGNTIYF | TGTGCCAGCAGTTACCCGGGACTCAACTCTGGAAACACCATATATTTT
TRBJ2-7 | TRBV20-1 | TRBD2 | . | CSAFLRGSGSYEQYF | TGCAGTGCCTTCTTACGAGGTAGCGGGAGTTACGAGCAGTACTTC
TRBJ2-7 | TRBV15 | TRBD2 | few | CATSRERTSGSIYEQYF | TGTGCCACCAGCAGAGAGAGGACTAGCGGGAGTATATACGAGCAGTACTTC
TRBJ1-1 | TRBV6-5 | . | many | CASSYSSGANTEAFF | TGTGCCAGCAGTTACTCTTCGGGGGCGAACACTGAAGCTTTCTTT
TRBJ1-2 | TRBV7-9 | . | few | CASSPTGFRVSGYTF | TGTGCCAGCAGCCCCACAGGGTTCCGGGTGAGCGGCTACACCTTC
TRBJ2-1 | TRBV4-1 | TRBD2 | few | CASSQDLEREGLGNEQFF | TGCGCCAGCAGCCAAGATCTGGAGCGGGAGGGCCTTGGTAATGAGCAGTTCTTC
TRBJ1-6 | TRBV11-2 | . | few | CASSPQVYNSPLHF | TGTGCCAGCAGCCCACAGGTCTATAATTCACCCCTCCACTTT
TRBJ1-1 | TRBV20-1 | TRBD1 | . | CSASPLQGARAEAFF | TGCAGTGCCTCACCCTTACAGGGGGCGCGGGCTGAAGCTTTCTTT
TRBJ2-3 | TRBV14 | . | few | CASSQDPGATDTQYF | TGTGCCAGCAGCCAAGATCCAGGGGCAACAGATACGCAGTATTTT
TRBJ2-3 | TRBV2 | . | many | CASSDWGTDTQYF | TGTGCCAGCAGTGATTGGGGCACAGATACGCAGTATTTT
TRBJ1-4 | TRBV7-9 | . | few | CASSLEAATNEKLFF | TGTGCCAGCAGCTTAGAGGCCGCAACTAATGAAAAACTGTTTTTT
TRBJ2-1 | TRBV6-1 | TRBD2 | few | CASNQLAGSSYNEQFF | TGTGCCAGCAATCAATTAGCGGGAAGCTCCTACAATGAGCAGTTCTTC
TRBJ2-1 | TRBV10-3 | TRBD1 | few | CAIRRTGDSYNEQFF | TGTGCCATCAGGAGGACAGGGGACTCCTACAATGAGCAGTTCTTC
TRBJ2-5 | TRBV6-5 | TRBD2 | . | CASSYSGLAGGETLYF | TGTGCCAGCAGTTACTCCGGACTAGCGGGAGGAGAGACCCTGTACTTC
TRBJ2-7 | TRBV6-1 | . | . | CASRDSYGQYF | TGTGCCAGCAGAGACAGTTACGGGCAGTACTTC
TRBJ2-5 | TRBV7-2 | . | many | CASSSRLGTQYF | TGTGCCAGCAGCTCGAGACTAGGGACCCAGTACTTC
TRBJ2-1 | TRBV2 | . | few | CASTEGYNEQFF | TGTGCCAGCACCGAGGGGTACAATGAGCAGTTCTTC
TRBJ2-1 | TRBV7-3 | . | . | CASSLSYSGDEQFF | TGTGCCAGCAGCTTAAGTTACAGTGGGGATGAGCAGTTCTTC
TRBJ2-5 | TRBV5-6 | . | . | CASSLAQQEETQYF | TGTGCCAGCAGCTTGGCCCAACAGGAAGAGACCCAGTACTTC
TRBJ1-2 | TRBV24-1 | . | few | CATSDPVKGYTF | TGTGCCACCAGTGACCCCGTAAAAGGATACACCTTC
TRBJ2-5 | TRBV9 | TRBD1 | few | CASSVDGQGRETQYF | TGTGCCAGCAGCGTAGACGGACAGGGGAGAGAGACCCAGTACTTC
TRBJ2-1 | TRBV28 | . | few | CASSGQFGSGQDEQFF | TGTGCCAGCAGCGGACAGTTCGGTAGCGGTCAAGATGAGCAGTTCTTC
TRBJ1-1 | TRBV6-2/TRBV6-3 | TRBD1 | many | CASSYEAGGVMNTEAFF | TGTGCCAGCAGTTACGAAGCAGGGGGCGTTATGAACACTGAAGCTTTCTTT
TRBJ2-3 | TRBV3-1 | . | many | CASSQVDTQYF | TGTGCCAGCAGCCAAGTTGATACGCAGTATTTT
TRBJ2-1 | TRBV12-3/TRBV12-4 | . | few | CASSFGLRNEQFF | TGTGCCAGCAGTTTTGGTTTGAGGAATGAGCAGTTCTTC
TRBJ2-1 | TRBV20-1 | TRBD2 | . | CSAERGIAGTLSYNEQFF | TGCAGTGCTGAACGCGGGATAGCGGGAACGCTGTCCTACAATGAGCAGTTCTTC
TRBJ2-7 | TRBV4-3 | . | few | CASSQDQEYEQYF | TGCGCCAGCAGCCAAGATCAAGAGTACGAGCAGTACTTC
TRBJ2-5 | TRBV20-1 | TRBD2 | . | CSGTSGLQETQYF | TGCAGTGGGACTAGCGGGTTACAAGAGACCCAGTACTTC
TRBJ2-7 | TRBV3-1 | . | many | CASSQDRWDLREQYF | TGTGCCAGCAGCCAAGACAGGTGGGACTTGCGGGAGCAGTACTTC
TRBJ2-1 | TRBV14 | TRBD2 | . | CASSPGTSAFNEQFF | TGTGCCAGCAGCCCCGGGACTAGCGCTTTCAATGAGCAGTTCTTC
TRBJ1-1 | TRBV10-3 | . | . | CASTRGDTEAFF | TGTGCCAGTACCAGGGGAGACACTGAAGCTTTCTTT
TRBJ1-2 | TRBV11-2 | . | many | CASSQRTFYGYTF | TGTGCCAGCAGCCAACGGACTTTCTATGGCTACACCTTC
TRBJ1-2 | TRBV12-3/TRBV12-4 | . | many | CASSLGTGLGYTF | TGTGCCAGCAGTTTAGGAACAGGGCTTGGCTACACCTTC
TRBJ2-7 | TRBV5-1 | TRBD2 | . | CASSPRTSGRMASEQYF | TGCGCCAGCAGCCCCCGGACTAGCGGGAGGATGGCGAGTGAGCAGTACTTC
TRBJ2-7 | TRBV7-6 | . | . | CASSSSTITGEQYF | TGTGCCAGCAGCTCGAGCACGATCACAGGGGAGCAGTACTTC
TRBJ1-1 | TRBV10-3 | TRBD1 | few | CAISESQQGQAFF | TGTGCCATCAGTGAGTCGCAACAGGGGCAAGCTTTCTTT
TRBJ2-1 | TRBV5-1 | . | once | CANSTSGTLAEQFF | TGCGCCAACAGCACCTCCGGGACCCTGGCTGAGCAGTTCTTC
TRBJ2-5 | TRBV5-6 | TRBD2 | . | CASSLRGGGRGGTQYF | TGTGCCAGCAGCTTGAGAGGTGGCGGGAGAGGAGGGACCCAGTACTTC
TRBJ2-1 | TRBV9 | . | . | CASSVVMGEQFF | TGTGCCAGCAGCGTAGTGATGGGTGAGCAGTTCTTC
TRBJ1-2 | TRBV4-1 | TRBD1 | few | CASSQINRGDYGYTF | TGCGCCAGCAGCCAGATCAACAGGGGGGACTATGGCTACACCTTC
TRBJ1-1 | TRBV20-1 | . | . | CSAREGARGTEAFF | TGCAGTGCTAGAGAGGGCGCTCGCGGCACTGAAGCTTTCTTT